Sequencing of this T cell receptor beta chain was carried out in a study of TIL therapy for anti-PD-1-resistant metastatic lung cancer. Whole-study context: Most patients had lung adenocarcinoma. Median tumor mutation burden was under 1.9 mutations per megabase. Findings and caveats of the study: After infusion, TIL clonotypes partly replaced peripheral T cells and declined over months.

Time point denoted: pre-treatment sample, taken before nivolumab and TIL therapy. Of note for this clone: What it binds is not known.

There are 12 residues in the CDR3. V lost 6 bases, J lost 8 bases, and 5 bases stayed unmatched. The libraries were made with immunoSEQ v3. Survey-level samples got approximately 1.8 million read pairs; deep-level samples got 5-6 million. Using immunoSEQ multiplex PCR, the repertoire was profiled, and TCRdb retains in-frame clones only, with some absent. The sample contains roughly 46,000 clones, 80% to 90% of which appear only once. The chain combines TRBV12-3 or TRBV12-4 with TRBJ1-2; 8 bases are a match to TRBD1. Sequencing was performed on blood, taken at baseline. The clonotype originates from a person between 25 and 80 years old with non-small cell lung cancer. CDR3 in DNA: TGTGCCAGCAGGACCGGACAGGGAGGCTACACCTTC. It encodes CASRTGQGGYTF.